Below, 26 T cell receptor beta chains from the same sample are listed, as sequenced in a study of technical replicates of blood from several donors. TCRdb keeps only in-frame clones here, not all; method: immunoSEQ multiplex PCR. The sample yields more than 90,000 clones, 90% to 95% seen once. Source material: T cells isolated from PBMCs. All receptors come from a human donor in good health.

The V call is TRBV4-1, the J call TRBJ2-7; TRBD2 agrees at 10 bases. The CDR3 totals 13 residues. Trimming at V came to 5 bases and at J to 3 bases, leaving 1 base not matched to a gene. From germline, CDR1 is MGHRA and CDR2 YSYEKL. The DNA for the CDR3 is TGCGCCAGCAGCTCTAGCGGGAGCTACGAGCAGTACTTC. This translates into CASSSSGSYEQYF.

The V gene is TRBV5-8, the J gene TRBJ1-2; 7 positions match TRBD1. Germline loops: CDR1 SGHTS, CDR2 YDEGEE. The CDR3 totals 14 residues. V lost 0 bases, J lost 8 bases, and 7 bases stayed unmatched. CDR3 residues: CASSLAGRGNGYTF. DNA for the CDR3: TGTGCCAGCAGCTTGGCCGGCAGGGGGAACGGCTACACCTTC.

J is TRBJ1-2 and V is TRBV5-5, with no clear D. The germline gives CDR1 SGHKS, CDR2 YYEKEE (reference sequence). The CDR3 length is 14 residues. Trimming pared 2 bases from V and 7 bases from J, leaving 15 bases between. The CDR3 loop is CASSLRGMETGYTF. CDR3 DNA sequence: TGTGCCAGCAGCTTAAGAGGAATGGAAACTGGCTACACCTTC.

V usage is TRBV7-3 and J usage is TRBJ2-1; D is unresolved. There are 13 residues in the CDR3. Trimming removed 5 bases from V and 4 bases from J, with 9 bases in between. Germline-derived CDR1 and CDR2 are SGHTA and FQGTGA. The CDR3 protein is CASSAGQYNEQFF. CDR3 nucleotides: TGTGCCAGCAGCGCAGGTCAATACAATGAGCAGTTCTTC.

J is TRBJ2-5 and V is TRBV14, with 9 bases that match TRBD1. From germline, CDR1 is SGHDN and CDR2 FVKESK. The CDR3 spans 15 residues. Losses at the gene ends were 0 bases for V and 5 bases for J; bases not matched to a gene: 4. This CDR3 is CASSQDLGQGETQYF. In nucleotides, the CDR3 is TGTGCCAGCAGCCAAGATTTGGGACAGGGCGAGACCCAGTACTTC.

The chain uses TRBV7-2 and TRBJ2-5, with 8 bases identical to TRBD1. V lost 2 bases, J lost 5 bases, and 7 bases stayed unmatched. This CDR3 spans 15 amino acids. CDR1 and CDR2 (germline): SGHTA, FQGNSA. CDR3 sequence reads: CASSLSRGRRETQYF. CDR3 in DNA: TGTGCCAGCAGCTTAAGCAGGGGGCGCCGTGAGACCCAGTACTTC.

This chain joins TRBV28 and TRBJ2-5; 12 nucleotides line up with TRBD2. This CDR3 has 16 amino acids. V lost 4 bases to trimming and J lost 2 bases; unmatched junction nucleotides: 5. Germline values: CDR1 MDHEN, CDR2 SYDVKM. CDR3 nucleotide sequence: TGTGCCAGCAGTTCCCCGGGGACTAGCGGGCAAGAGACCCAGTACTTC. This codes for CASSSPGTSGQETQYF.

V gene TRBV30 combines with J gene TRBJ1-2; TRBD1 might be the D (6 bases). Trimming removed 0 bases from V and 0 bases from J, with 11 bases in between. Germline V gives CDR1 GTSNPN, CDR2 SVGIG (reference sequence). The CDR3 is made up of 15 amino acids. The DNA of the CDR3 is TGTGCCTGGAGTGTCACAGGGAGCCCTAACTATGGCTACACCTTC. Translation: CAWSVTGSPNYGYTF. The whole variable domain, remainder taken from reference TRBV30 and TRBJ1-2, is SQTIHQWPATLVQPVGSPLSLECTVEGTSNPNLYWYRQAAGRGLQLLFYSVGIGQISSEVPQNLSASRPQDRQFILSSKKLLLSDSGFYLCAWSVTGSPNYGYTFGSGTRLTVV.

The V and J genes are TRBV5-1 and TRBJ2-7; 8 bases fit TRBD2. Losses at the gene ends were 5 bases for V and 2 bases for J; bases not matched to a gene: 6. This CDR3 has 14 amino acids. Germline V gene lookup returns CDR1 SGHRS and CDR2 YFSETQ. CDR3 sequence: CASRIERGTYEQYF. In DNA, the CDR3 is TGCGCCAGCAGGATTGAGCGGGGGACCTACGAGCAGTACTTC.

The chain couples TRBV7-2 to TRBJ2-3, with TRBD2 matching over 8 bases. Germline V gene data show CDR1 as SGHTA and CDR2 as FQGNSA. Unmatched junction bases numbered 5, after V lost 1 base and J lost 2 bases. This CDR3 has 16 amino acids. CDR3 sequence: CASSLEASGLTDTQYF. The CDR3 DNA is TGTGCCAGCAGCTTAGAAGCTAGCGGGCTCACAGATACGCAGTATTTT.

The chain couples TRBV2 to TRBJ1-2, with D possibly matching TRBD1 (5 bases). V was trimmed by 2 bases and J by 7 bases, leaving 14 bases between them. Germline V gene data show CDR1 as SNHLY and CDR2 as FYNNEI. There are 14 residues in the CDR3. The CDR3 loop is CASSESWGRGGYTF. The DNA for the CDR3 is TGTGCCAGCAGTGAATCCTGGGGCCGCGGTGGCTACACCTTC.

The V gene is TRBV7-9, the J gene TRBJ1-4; TRBD1 might be the D (6 bases). Trimming took off 0 bases at V and 6 bases at J, with 11 bases between the two ends. CDR1 is SEHNR, CDR2 FQNEAQ, per germline (reference sequence). The CDR3 consists of 15 residues. CDR3 residues: CASSLAWDTDEKLFF. Here the CDR3 DNA reads TGTGCCAGCAGCTTAGCCTGGGACACCGATGAAAAACTGTTTTTT.

The chain recombines TRBV27 with TRBJ1-2; the D gene is possibly TRBD1 (5 bases). Germline V CDR1 and CDR2: MNHEY, SMNVEV (reference sequence). CDR3 size: 15 residues. The ends were cut back, 2 bases at V and 3 bases at J, with 13 bases in the middle. Here the CDR3 reads CASSLGRGVDYGYTF. The CDR3 DNA follows: TGTGCCAGCAGTTTAGGGAGGGGAGTTGACTATGGCTACACCTTC.

The CDR3 DNA is TGTGCCATTCAGACAGGCAACACTGAAGCTTTCTTT. Translated: CAIQTGNTEAFF. This sequence joins TRBV10-3 and TRBJ1-1; a possible D gene is TRBD1 (6 bases). Trimming pared 9 bases from V and 2 bases from J, leaving 10 bases between. Germline-derived CDR1 and CDR2 are ENHRY and SYGVKD. CDR3 length equals 12 residues.

The chain is built from TRBV2 and TRBJ2-3, with TRBD2 matching 11 bases. CDR1 SNHLY and CDR2 FYNNEI come from the germline V gene. The V and J ends lost 6 bases and 4 bases, in that order; junction bases with no gene match: 3. There are 14 residues in the CDR3. As DNA, the CDR3 is TGTGCCAGCAGGTTAGCGGGAGGGCCAGATACGCAGTATTTT. It translates to CASRLAGGPDTQYF.

The chain carries TRBV19 and TRBJ2-5; a possible D gene is TRBD1 (5 bases). The CDR3 spans 15 residues. Germline V gene data show CDR1 as LNHDA and CDR2 as SQIVND (reference sequence). Trimming removed 6 bases from V and 2 bases from J, with 16 bases in between. As DNA, the CDR3 is TGTGCCAGTAGCCCCCAGGGTTCAGCACAAGAGACCCAGTACTTC. Translated: CASSPQGSAQETQYF.

This chain joins TRBV4-3 and TRBJ2-1, with 8 bases aligning to TRBD2. V was pared by 4 bases and J by 2 bases, with 7 bases of the junction left unmatched. The V gene's germline CDR1 is LGHNA and CDR2 YSLEER. This CDR3 spans 16 amino acids. The CDR3 sequence is CASSPYTSGPYNEQFF. CDR3 nucleotide sequence: TGCGCCAGCAGCCCTTACACTAGCGGACCCTACAATGAGCAGTTCTTC.

The chain couples TRBV29-1 to TRBJ1-2; weak D call: TRBD1 (6 bases). Germline loops: CDR1 SQVTM, CDR2 ANQGSEA. There are 13 residues in the CDR3. V lost 4 bases and J 2 bases, leaving 11 bases between the germline ends. CDR3 in DNA: TGCAGCGTTGTTCTACAGGGAAACTATGGCTACACCTTC. Translation gives CSVVLQGNYGYTF.

This rearrangement joins TRBV6-5 to TRBJ2-3; possible D gene TRBD2, 5 bases. The CDR3 covers 13 residues. Germline V CDR1 and CDR2: MNHEY, SVGAGI. Deletions cut 5 bases from V and 3 bases from J, with 9 bases between. The CDR3 reads CASSRGLTDTQYF. The CDR3 nucleotides read TGTGCCAGCAGTCGTGGACTTACAGATACGCAGTATTTT.

The chain has TRBV11-2 and TRBJ2-3; 10 nucleotides align to TRBD2. This CDR3 is 15 amino acids long. J gave up 7 bases and V 0 bases, and 4 bases lay outside the gene matches. CDR1 is SGHAT and CDR2 is FQNNGV in the germline V gene. CDR3 protein: CASSLDTSGIYTQYF. CDR3 nucleotide sequence: TGTGCCAGCAGCTTAGATACTAGCGGGATTTATACGCAGTATTTT.

On this clone itself: This sample also contains other DNA sequences that code for the same CDR3. The chain has TRBV7-9 and TRBJ1-5; D may be TRBD1 (5 bases). Deletions cut 3 bases from V and 6 bases from J, with 6 bases between. This CDR3 has 12 amino acids. Germline CDR1 reads SEHNR; CDR2 reads FQNEAQ (reference sequence). CDR3 sequence: CASSLGGQPQHF. DNA of the CDR3: TGTGCCAGCAGCTTGGGGGGTCAGCCCCAGCATTTT.

The rearrangement links TRBV29-1 to TRBJ1-2; 9 bases are a match to TRBD1. This CDR3 is 15 amino acids long. Germline V gene lookup returns CDR1 SQVTM and CDR2 ANQGSEA. V lost 6 bases, J lost 4 bases, and 12 bases stayed unmatched. DNA for the CDR3: TGCAGCGTAGTCTTCCCGGGACAGGGTGGCTATGGCTACACCTTC. Its translation: CSVVFPGQGGYGYTF.

The chain combines TRBV4-1 with TRBJ2-2, with TRBD2 matching 8 bases. There are 16 residues in the CDR3. Losses at the gene ends were 3 bases for V and 5 bases for J; bases not matched to a gene: 8. Germline lookup yields CDR1 MGHRA and CDR2 YSYEKL. CDR3 sequence (DNA): TGCGCCAGCAGCCACATGGGGACTAGTCTAACCGGGGAGCTGTTTTTT. Translating it yields CASSHMGTSLTGELFF.

This rearrangement joins TRBV28 to TRBJ2-1, with 8 bases identical to TRBD1. Germline CDR1 is MDHEN and CDR2 is SYDVKM. This CDR3 is 16 amino acids long. Trimming cost V 3 bases and J 5 bases; bases outside gene matches: 9. Here the CDR3 DNA reads TGTGCCAGCAGTTTCCCCAGACAGGGGCCAAACAATGAGCAGTTCTTC. This gives the protein CASSFPRQGPNNEQFF.

The rearrangement uses TRBV5-1 and TRBJ2-7, with TRBD2 identical over 10 bases. CDR3 length: 17 amino acids. The trim removed 0 bases at V and 2 bases at J, leaving 8 bases unmatched. Germline assignment: CDR1 SGHRS and CDR2 YFSETQ. CDR3 region: CASSLESSGSEAYEQYF. CDR3 nucleotide sequence: TGCGCCAGCAGCTTGGAATCTAGCGGGAGTGAGGCCTACGAGCAGTACTTC.

V and J are TRBV7-3 and TRBJ1-2; 9 bases align to TRBD1. The CDR3 runs to 13 residues. After removal of 3 bases from V and 5 bases from J, the junction contained 1 base not matched to a gene. Germline V gene sequence: CDR1 SGHTA, CDR2 FQGTGA. The CDR3 loop reads CASSLDRGYGYTF. CDR3 in DNA: TGTGCCAGCAGCTTGGACAGGGGATATGGCTACACCTTC. Variable domain in full (rest from reference TRBV7-3 and TRBJ1-2): GAGVSQTPSNKVTEKGKYVELRCDPISGHTALYWYRQSLGQGPEFLIYFQGTGAADDSGLPNDRFFAVRPEGSVSTLKIQRTERGDSAVYLCASSLDRGYGYTFGSGTRLTVV.